Reported below is one T cell receptor (beta chain). Its antigen is not known. At one end the junction does not follow the germline gene, possibly because of a read error. An overnight rest at 37°C with around 200 IU/ml IL-2 preceded regulatory T cell sorting from thawed PBMCs. This entry is derived from a study of Tregs in tolerant kidney transplant recipients. Regarding the study as a whole: Donor-specific Treg expansion exceeded global Treg expansion in tolerant patients, suggesting antigen drive. Changing PCR primers prevented nucleotide comparison between some patients' samples.

Assay used: immunoSEQ multiplex PCR; TCRdb lists only in-frame clones, some missing. The sample lists 60,000 to 65,000 clones; 95% to 98% were seen once. Germline V gene sequence: CDR1 SGHVS, CDR2 FQNEAQ. The CDR3 loop spans 14 amino acids. The receptor was isolated from a human donor who received a combined kidney and bone marrow transplant. The specimen was Tregs from blood, collected before the transplant. The J gene is TRBJ2-1, the V gene TRBV7-8; TRBD2 matches at 8 bases. The CDR3 region is CASSLWTSYDEQFF. The CDR3, as DNA: TGTGCCAGCAGCTTATGGACTAGCTACGATGAGCAGTTCTTC. Drawing the rest from reference TRBV7-8 and TRBJ2-1, the complete variable domain is GAGVSQSPRYKVAKRGQDVALRCDPISGHVSLFWYQQALGQGPEFLTYFQNEAQLDKSGLPSDRFFAERPEGSVSTLKIQRTQQEDSAVYLCASSLWTSYDEQFFGPGTRLTVL.